This TCR beta chain was recovered during a study of blood T cell repertoires in COVID-19. Study-wide background: Sites across the United States, Italy and Spain contributed samples from acute and convalescent COVID-19. From T cells, B-cell-depleted T cells, or PBMCs came the material, which was cDNA or gDNA.

In the original processing: Estimates of nucleated cell counts were drawn from the amplification of reference gene primers. Libraries were prepared by immunoSEQ multiplex PCR; TCRdb keeps only in-frame clonotypes and omits some of them. That table is the source of V, J and clone size, and D and trimming were worked out from the DNA. The repertoire holds 170,000 or so clones, with over 90% as singletons. The sample taken for sequencing was peripheral blood. The clonotype comes from a man in his fifties with acute or convalescent COVID-19.

The CDR3 here is CASSLAGGLAANTGELFF. The CDR3 DNA sequence: TGCGCCAGCAGCTTGGCGGGGGGACTAGCCGCGAACACCGGGGAGCTGTTTTTT. This chain uses TRBV5-1 with TRBJ2-2, with 9 positions matching TRBD2. V was clipped by 0 bases and J by 0 bases; unmatched bases: 6. Germline CDR1 SGHRS, CDR2 YFSETQ. CDR3 size: 18 residues.